A selection of T cell receptor beta chains follows, all from one sample in a study of cytomegalovirus exposure and HLA in healthy donors. Only in-frame clones appear in the TCRdb table, and some are missing; sequencing was by immunoSEQ multiplex PCR. The sample lists about 120,000 clones; over 75% were seen once. Specimen: PBMCs. Receptors originate from a woman aged 18-29 years in good health and CMV-seronegative. Each CDR3 is given with its conserved first and last residue. A D gene is named only where the DNA matches it firmly. Clone sizes are given selectively: once, few, many, or a class where the clone is expanded.

d_call clone_size j_call v_call cdr3_aa cdr3_nt
. . TRBJ1-3 TRBV4-1 CASSPVIGIGNTIYF TGCGCCAGCAGCCCTGTCATCGGGATCGGAAACACCATATATTTT
. few TRBJ1-3 TRBV6-1 CASSEVGHGGNTIYF TGTGCCAGCAGTGAAGTGGGACATGGCGGAAACACCATATATTTT
. . TRBJ2-7 TRBV21-1 CASSKTGLAEPGQYF TGTGCCAGCAGCAAAACCGGGCTAGCGGAGCCGGGGCAGTACTTC
TRBD1 . TRBJ2-7 TRBV6-5 CASKPDRGRAYEQYF TGTGCCAGCAAACCGGACAGGGGGCGCGCCTACGAGCAGTACTTC
TRBD1 . TRBJ1-5 TRBV27 CASSRGTGVSNQPQHF TGTGCCAGCAGCCGGGGGACAGGGGTGTCTAATCAGCCCCAGCATTTT
. . TRBJ2-3 TRBV5-1 CASSWGGVGADTQYF TGCGCCAGCAGCTGGGGCGGAGTAGGGGCAGATACGCAGTATTTT
TRBD2 . TRBJ2-7 TRBV2 CASTPGLGYEQYF TGTGCCAGCACGCCGGGACTAGGCTACGAGCAGTACTTC
TRBD1 . TRBJ2-7 TRBV18 CASSLTGAAAYEQYF TGTGCCAGCTCACTGACAGGGGCCGCCGCGTACGAGCAGTACTTC
. . TRBJ2-2 TRBV6-5 CAISTVTGELFF TGTGCCATCTCGACAGTAACCGGGGAGCTGTTTTTT
. . TRBJ1-1 TRBV12-5 CASGLVEGYTEAFF TGTGCTAGTGGTTTGGTGGAGGGGTACACTGAAGCTTTCTTT
. few TRBJ1-5 TRBV6-5 CASKIGQSDQPQHF TGTGCCAGCAAAATTGGACAGTCCGATCAGCCCCAGCATTTT
. . TRBJ1-1 TRBV5-5 CASSLGPKGDTEAFF TGTGCCAGCAGCTTAGGACCGAAGGGGGACACTGAAGCTTTCTTT
. . TRBJ1-2 TRBV7-9 CASSLAGREDGYTF TGTGCCAGCAGCTTAGCGGGGAGGGAGGATGGCTACACCTTC
. . TRBJ1-1 TRBV10-1 CASSGHPNTEAFF TGCGCCAGCAGTGGGCATCCGAACACTGAAGCTTTCTTT
. . TRBJ1-2 TRBV9 CASRGGNYGYTF TGTGCCAGCCGGGGGGGGAACTATGGCTACACCTTC
TRBD2 . TRBJ2-7 TRBV5-1 CASRGTSGMSSYEQYF TGCGCCAGCAGAGGGACTAGCGGGATGAGCTCCTACGAGCAGTACTTC
. . TRBJ1-1 TRBV19 CASIPVRGGTEAFF TGTGCCAGTATCCCGGTTCGGGGTGGCACTGAAGCTTTCTTT
TRBD1 . TRBJ1-4 TRBV7-9 CASSLIRGANEKLFF TGTGCCAGCAGCTTAATCAGGGGGGCGAATGAAAAACTGTTTTTT
. few TRBJ2-2 TRBV5-1 CASSAPGTGELFF TGCGCCAGCAGCGCTCCCGGCACCGGGGAGCTGTTTTTT
. . TRBJ1-1 TRBV5-5 CASSLNRLRDLNTEAFF TGTGCCAGCAGCTTAAACAGGCTCAGAGATCTTAACACTGAAGCTTTCTTT
. . TRBJ1-1 TRBV4-2 CASTRATPGTEAFF TGTGCCAGCACGCGAGCTACCCCGGGCACTGAAGCTTTCTTT
. . TRBJ1-5 TRBV27 CASSFSGQPQHF TGTGCCAGCAGTTTCTCGGGTCAGCCCCAGCATTTT
TRBD2 few TRBJ2-3 TRBV10-1 CASSELAGITDTQYF TGCGCCAGCAGTGAACTAGCGGGGATCACAGATACGCAGTATTTT
TRBD2 few TRBJ2-5 TRBV5-4 CASSSGTSGSQETQYF TGTGCCAGCAGCTCCGGGACTAGCGGGAGCCAAGAGACCCAGTACTTC
TRBD1 . TRBJ1-2 TRBV6-5 CASSPRGLVDGYTF TGTGCCAGCAGTCCTAGGGGGCTTGTGGATGGCTACACCTTC
. . TRBJ1-1 TRBV30 CAWSAQMNTEAFF TGTGCCTGGAGTGCCCAGATGAACACTGAAGCTTTCTTT
TRBD1 . TRBJ2-1 TRBV18 CASSPGTGAFTQFF TGTGCCAGCTCTCCCGGGACAGGGGCCTTTACGCAGTTCTTC
. . TRBJ1-1 TRBV10-3 CAITQGTEAFF TGTGCCATCACCCAGGGTACTGAAGCTTTCTTT
. . TRBJ1-5 TRBV18 CASSPRQRSDQPQHF TGTGCCAGCTCACCAAGGCAGCGTTCCGATCAGCCCCAGCATTTT
. . TRBJ2-1 TRBV6-6 CASRHNNEQFF TGTGCCAGCAGACATAACAATGAGCAGTTCTTC